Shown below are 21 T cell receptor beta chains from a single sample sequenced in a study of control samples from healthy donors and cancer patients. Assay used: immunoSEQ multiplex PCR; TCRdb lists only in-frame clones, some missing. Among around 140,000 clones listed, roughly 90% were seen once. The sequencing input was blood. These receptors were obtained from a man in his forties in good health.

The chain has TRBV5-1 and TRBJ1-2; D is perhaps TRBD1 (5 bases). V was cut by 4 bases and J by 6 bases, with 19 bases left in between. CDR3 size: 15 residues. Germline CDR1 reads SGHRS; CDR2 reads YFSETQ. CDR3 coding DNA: TGCGCCAGCAGCCAGGAGGTGGGGGGTAGAAATGGCTACACCTTC. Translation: CASSQEVGGRNGYTF.

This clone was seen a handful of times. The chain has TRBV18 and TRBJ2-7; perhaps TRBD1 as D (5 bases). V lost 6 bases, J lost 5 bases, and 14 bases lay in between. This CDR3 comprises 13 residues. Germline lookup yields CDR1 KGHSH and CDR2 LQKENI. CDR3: CASSPDSLNEQYF. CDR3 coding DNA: TGTGCCAGCTCCCCCGACAGTCTCAACGAGCAGTACTTC.

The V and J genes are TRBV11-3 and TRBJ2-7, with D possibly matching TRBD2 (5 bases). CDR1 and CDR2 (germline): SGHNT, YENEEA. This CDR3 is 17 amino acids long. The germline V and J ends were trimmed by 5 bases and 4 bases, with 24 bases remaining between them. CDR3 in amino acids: CASSIATPTPFLYEQYF. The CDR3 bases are TGTGCCAGCAGCATAGCGACCCCAACCCCCTTCCTGTACGAGCAGTACTTC.

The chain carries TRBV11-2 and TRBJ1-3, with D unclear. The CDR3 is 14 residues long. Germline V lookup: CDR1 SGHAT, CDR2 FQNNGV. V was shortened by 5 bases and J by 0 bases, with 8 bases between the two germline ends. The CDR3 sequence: CASSTQISGNTIYF. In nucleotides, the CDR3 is TGTGCCAGCAGCACACAGATCTCTGGAAACACCATATATTTT.

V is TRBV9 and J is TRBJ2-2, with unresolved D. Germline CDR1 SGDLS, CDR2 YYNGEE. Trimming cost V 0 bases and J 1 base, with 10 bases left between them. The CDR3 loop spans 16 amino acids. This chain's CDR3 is CASSVDPRQNTGELFF. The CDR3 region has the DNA TGTGCCAGCAGCGTAGATCCGAGACAGAACACCGGGGAGCTGTTTTTT.

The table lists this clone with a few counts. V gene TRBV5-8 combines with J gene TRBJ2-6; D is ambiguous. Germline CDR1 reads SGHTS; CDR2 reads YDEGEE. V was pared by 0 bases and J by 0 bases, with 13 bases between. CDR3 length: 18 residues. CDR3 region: CASSLGVIPHSGANVLTF. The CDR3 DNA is TGTGCCAGCAGCTTGGGGGTCATCCCTCACTCTGGGGCCAACGTCCTGACTTTC.

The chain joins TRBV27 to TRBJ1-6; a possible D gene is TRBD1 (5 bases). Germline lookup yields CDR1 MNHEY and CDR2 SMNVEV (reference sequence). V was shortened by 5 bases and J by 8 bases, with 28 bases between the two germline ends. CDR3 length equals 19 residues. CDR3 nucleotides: TGTGCCAGCAGTCCATCCATCATGTGGGATTCGGTGGGGGATTCACCCCTCCACTTT. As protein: CASSPSIMWDSVGDSPLHF.

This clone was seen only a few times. In DNA, the CDR3 is TGCGCCAGCAGTCGGACAGTGAACACTGAAGCTTTCTTT. As protein: CASSRTVNTEAFF. The chain recombines TRBV10-1 with TRBJ1-1; tentatively, D is TRBD1 (6 bases). The V gene's germline CDR1 is WNHNN and CDR2 SYGVQD (reference sequence). The CDR3 covers 13 residues. V lost 5 bases to trimming and J lost 0 bases, with 7 bases between them.

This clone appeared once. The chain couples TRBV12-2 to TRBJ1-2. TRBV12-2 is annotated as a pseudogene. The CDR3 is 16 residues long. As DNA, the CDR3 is TGTGCAAGTCGCTCACCCACGGGGGCATTAAACTATGGCTACACCTTC. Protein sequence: CASRSPTGALNYGYTF.

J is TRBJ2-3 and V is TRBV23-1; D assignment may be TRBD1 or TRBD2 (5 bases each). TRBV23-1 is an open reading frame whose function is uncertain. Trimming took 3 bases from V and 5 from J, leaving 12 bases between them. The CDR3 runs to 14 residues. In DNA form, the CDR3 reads TGCGCCAGCAGTCATGGGACCCATGAAGATACGCAGTATTTT. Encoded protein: CASSHGTHEDTQYF.

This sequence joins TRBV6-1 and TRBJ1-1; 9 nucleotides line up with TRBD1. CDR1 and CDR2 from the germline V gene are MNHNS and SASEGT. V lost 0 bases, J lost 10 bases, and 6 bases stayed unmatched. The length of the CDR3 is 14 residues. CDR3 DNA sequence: TGTGCCAGCAGTGAAGCGGCGTACAGGGGGCTAGCTTTCTTT. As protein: CASSEAAYRGLAFF.

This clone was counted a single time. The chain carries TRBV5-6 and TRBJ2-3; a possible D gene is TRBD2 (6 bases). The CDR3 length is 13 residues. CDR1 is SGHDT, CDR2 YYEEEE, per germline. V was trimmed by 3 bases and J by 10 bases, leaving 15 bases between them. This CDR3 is CASSWGESPSQYF. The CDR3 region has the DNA TGTGCCAGCAGCTGGGGGGAGTCGCCTTCGCAGTATTTT.

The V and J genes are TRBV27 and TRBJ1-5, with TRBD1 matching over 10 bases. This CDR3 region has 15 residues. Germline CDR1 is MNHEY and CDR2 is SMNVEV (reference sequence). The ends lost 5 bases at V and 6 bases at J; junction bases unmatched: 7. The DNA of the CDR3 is TGTGCCAGCAGTCAGGGACAGGGGTATGGTCAGCCCCAGCATTTT. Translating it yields CASSQGQGYGQPQHF.

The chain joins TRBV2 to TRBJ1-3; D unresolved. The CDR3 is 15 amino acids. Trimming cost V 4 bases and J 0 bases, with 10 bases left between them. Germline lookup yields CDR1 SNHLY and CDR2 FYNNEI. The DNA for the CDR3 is TGTGCCAGCAGTGCAGACGGAGACTCTGGAAACACCATATATTTT. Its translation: CASSADGDSGNTIYF.

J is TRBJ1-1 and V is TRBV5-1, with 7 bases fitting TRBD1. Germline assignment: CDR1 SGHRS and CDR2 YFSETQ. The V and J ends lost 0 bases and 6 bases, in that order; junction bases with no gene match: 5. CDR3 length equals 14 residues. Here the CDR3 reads CASSLGQGLSEAFF. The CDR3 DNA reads TGCGCCAGCAGCTTGGGACAGGGCTTATCTGAAGCTTTCTTT.

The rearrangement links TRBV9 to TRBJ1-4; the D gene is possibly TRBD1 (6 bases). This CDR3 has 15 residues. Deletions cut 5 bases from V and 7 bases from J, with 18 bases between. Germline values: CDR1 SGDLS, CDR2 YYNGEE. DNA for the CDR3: TGTGCCAGCAGTGCCAGGGGCTCCAGGGGTGAAAAACTGTTTTTT. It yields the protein CASSARGSRGEKLFF.

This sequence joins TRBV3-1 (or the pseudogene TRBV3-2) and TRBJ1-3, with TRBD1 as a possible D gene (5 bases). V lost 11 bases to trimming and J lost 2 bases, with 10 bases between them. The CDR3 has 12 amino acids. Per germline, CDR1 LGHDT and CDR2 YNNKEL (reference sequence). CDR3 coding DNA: TGTGCCTCCGGGACGGCTGGAAACACCATATATTTT. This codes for CASGTAGNTIYF.

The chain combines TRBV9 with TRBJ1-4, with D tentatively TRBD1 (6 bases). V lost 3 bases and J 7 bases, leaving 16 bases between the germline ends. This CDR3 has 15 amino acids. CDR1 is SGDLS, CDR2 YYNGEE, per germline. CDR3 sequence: CASSDSGHGFEKLFF. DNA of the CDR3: TGTGCCAGCAGCGATTCGGGACATGGTTTTGAAAAACTGTTTTTT.

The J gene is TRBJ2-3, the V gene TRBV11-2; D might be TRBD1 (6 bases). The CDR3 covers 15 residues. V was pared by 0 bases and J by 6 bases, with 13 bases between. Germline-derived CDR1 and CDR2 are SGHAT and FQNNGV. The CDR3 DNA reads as TGTGCCAGCAGCTTAGACAGGGGAAGTTCGGATACGCAGTATTTT. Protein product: CASSLDRGSSDTQYF.

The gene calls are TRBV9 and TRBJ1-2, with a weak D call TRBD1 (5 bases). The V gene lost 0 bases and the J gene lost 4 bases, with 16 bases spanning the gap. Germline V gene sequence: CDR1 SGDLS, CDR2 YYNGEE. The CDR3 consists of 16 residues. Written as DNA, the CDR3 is TGTGCCAGCAGCGTAGATGGGGACGGGAACTTCTATGGCTACACCTTC. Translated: CASSVDGDGNFYGYTF.

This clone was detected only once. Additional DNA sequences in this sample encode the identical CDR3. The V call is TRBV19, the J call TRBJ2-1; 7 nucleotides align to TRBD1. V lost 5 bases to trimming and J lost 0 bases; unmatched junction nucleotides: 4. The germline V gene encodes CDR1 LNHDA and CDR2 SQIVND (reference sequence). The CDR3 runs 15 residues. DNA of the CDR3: TGTGCCAGTAGTCTGGACAGGAGCTCCTACAATGAGCAGTTCTTC. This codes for CASSLDRSSYNEQFF.